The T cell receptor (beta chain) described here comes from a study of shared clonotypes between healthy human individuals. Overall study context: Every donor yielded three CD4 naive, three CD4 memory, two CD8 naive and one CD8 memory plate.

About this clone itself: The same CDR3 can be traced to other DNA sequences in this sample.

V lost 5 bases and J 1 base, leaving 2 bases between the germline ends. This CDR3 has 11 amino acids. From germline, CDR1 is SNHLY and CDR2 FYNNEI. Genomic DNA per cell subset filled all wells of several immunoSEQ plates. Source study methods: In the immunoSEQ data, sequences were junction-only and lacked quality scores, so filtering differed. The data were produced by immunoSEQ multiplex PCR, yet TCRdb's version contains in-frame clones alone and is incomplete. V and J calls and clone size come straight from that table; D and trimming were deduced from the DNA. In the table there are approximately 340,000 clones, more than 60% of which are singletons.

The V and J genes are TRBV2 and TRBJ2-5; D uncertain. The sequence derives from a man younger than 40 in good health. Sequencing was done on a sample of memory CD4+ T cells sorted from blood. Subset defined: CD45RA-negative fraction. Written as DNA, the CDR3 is TGTGCCAGCAGTCCCCAAGAGACCCAGTACTTC. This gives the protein CASSPQETQYF.